This T cell receptor (beta chain) was documented in a study of blood T cell repertoires in COVID-19. Study information: Collection of acute and convalescent COVID-19 samples took place in the United States, Italy and Spain. The cDNA or gDNA used as material had been derived from T cells, B-cell-depleted T cells, or PBMCs.

Germline V gene data show CDR1 as LNHDA and CDR2 as SQIVND (reference sequence). Germline trimming cut 5 bases from V and 12 bases from J; bases unmatched to any gene: 8. This CDR3 contains 15 residues. In the authors' methods: Amplification with reference gene primers provided the estimates of nucleated cell counts. TCRdb keeps only in-frame clones here, not all; method: immunoSEQ multiplex PCR. That table gives V, J and clone size, and the DNA gave D and trimming. The top ten hold around 2.1% of the sample, which has around 100,000 clones, approximately 90% seen once. Sequenced material: peripheral blood. This chain connects TRBV19 to TRBJ2-1; 15 bases agree with TRBD2. The receptor was isolated from a man aged 45 to 65 with active COVID-19. DNA of the CDR3: TGTGCCAGTAGTCCCAGGACTAGCGGGAGGGCCGGGCAGTTCTTC. Translating gives CASSPRTSGRAGQFF.